This TCR beta chain stems from a study of T cells in Graves' hyperthyroidism and ophthalmopathy. Study results and limitations: Clonotypes that were expanded in thyroid above 0.001 mostly appeared in blood too.

CDR3 size: 13 residues. V was pared by 3 bases and J by 7 bases, with 12 bases between. Amplified TCR beta CDR3 regions derived from RNA transcripts. Researchers ran a first-round RT-PCR on the TCR CDR3 using the HTBI primer set. TCRdb re-called the multiplex PCR reads with MiXCR, one entry per CDR3 protein. The table lists hundreds of thousands of distinct CDR3 sequences, approximately 14% of them singletons. This clonotype has at least ten counts. Its antigen is as yet unknown. The source of this sequence is a man aged 18 to 29 with Graves' ophthalmopathy. The J gene is TRBJ1-1, the V gene TRBV12-3 or TRBV12-4; D is uncertain. The sample comprised blood. The CDR3 sequence is CASSLSTVGEAFF. In nucleotides, the CDR3 is TGTGCCAGCAGTTTGTCAACAGTTGGTGAAGCTTTCTTT.